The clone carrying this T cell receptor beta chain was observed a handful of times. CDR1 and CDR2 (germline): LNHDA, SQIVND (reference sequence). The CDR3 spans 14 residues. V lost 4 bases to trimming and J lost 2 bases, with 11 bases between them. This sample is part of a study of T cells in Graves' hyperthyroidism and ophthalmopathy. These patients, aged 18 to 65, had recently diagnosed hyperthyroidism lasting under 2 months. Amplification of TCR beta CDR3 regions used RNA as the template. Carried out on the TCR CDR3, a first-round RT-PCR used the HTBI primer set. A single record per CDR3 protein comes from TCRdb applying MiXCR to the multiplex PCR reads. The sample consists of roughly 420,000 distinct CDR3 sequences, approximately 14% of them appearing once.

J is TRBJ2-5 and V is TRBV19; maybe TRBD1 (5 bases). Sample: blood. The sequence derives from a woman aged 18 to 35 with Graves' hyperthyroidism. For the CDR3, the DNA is TGTGCCAGTAGTACTTCAGGGATTCAAGAGACCCAGTACTTC. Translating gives CASSTSGIQETQYF.